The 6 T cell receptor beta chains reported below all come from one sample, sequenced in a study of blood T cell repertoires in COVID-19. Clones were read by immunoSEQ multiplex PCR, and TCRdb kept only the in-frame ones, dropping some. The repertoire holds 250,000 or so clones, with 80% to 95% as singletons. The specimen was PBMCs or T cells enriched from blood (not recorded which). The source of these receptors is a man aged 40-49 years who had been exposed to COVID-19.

For the CDR3, the DNA is TGTGCCAGCAGTTTTAGAAACTCTCGGACAGGGTCGGATAGCAATCAGCCCCAGCATTTT. Translation gives CASSFRNSRTGSDSNQPQHF. V gene TRBV28 combines with J gene TRBJ1-5; 8 nucleotides line up with TRBD1. Germline loops: CDR1 MDHEN, CDR2 SYDVKM. Trimming at V came to 3 bases and at J to 0 bases, leaving 16 bases not matched to a gene. This CDR3 is built from 20 residues.

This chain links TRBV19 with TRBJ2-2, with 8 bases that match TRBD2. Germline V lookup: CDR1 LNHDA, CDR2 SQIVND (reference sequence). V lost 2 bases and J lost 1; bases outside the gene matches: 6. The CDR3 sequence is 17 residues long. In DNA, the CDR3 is TGTGCCAGTAGTATATCGTACGGGAGGGAGAACACCGGGGAGCTGTTTTTT. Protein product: CASSISYGRENTGELFF.

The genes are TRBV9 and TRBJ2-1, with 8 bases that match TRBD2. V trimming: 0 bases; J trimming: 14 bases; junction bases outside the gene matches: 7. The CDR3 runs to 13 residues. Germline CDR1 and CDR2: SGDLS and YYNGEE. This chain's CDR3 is CASSVGSSGSEFF. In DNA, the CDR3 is TGTGCCAGCAGCGTAGGGAGCAGCGGGAGTGAGTTCTTC.

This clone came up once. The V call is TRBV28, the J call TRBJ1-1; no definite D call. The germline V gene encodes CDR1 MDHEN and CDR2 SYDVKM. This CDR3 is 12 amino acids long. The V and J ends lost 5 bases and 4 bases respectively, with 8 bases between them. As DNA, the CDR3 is TGTGCCAGCAGTAGCATGATCACTGAAGCTTTCTTT. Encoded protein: CASSSMITEAFF.

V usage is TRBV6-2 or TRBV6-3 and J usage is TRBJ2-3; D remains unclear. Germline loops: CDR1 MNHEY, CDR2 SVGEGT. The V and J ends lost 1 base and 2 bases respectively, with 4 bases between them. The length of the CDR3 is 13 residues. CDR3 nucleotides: TGTGCCAGCAGTTACTTCTCCACAGATACGCAGTATTTT. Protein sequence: CASSYFSTDTQYF.

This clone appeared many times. The CDR3 here is CVRSWTGGTEAFF. CDR3 nucleotides: TGTGTCAGAAGCTGGACAGGGGGCACTGAAGCTTTCTTT. The chain carries TRBV7-5 and TRBJ1-1; TRBD1, the table's D call, was not compared with the DNA. TRBV7-5 is labeled a pseudogene. The CDR3 is made up of 13 amino acids.